Presented here are 32 T cell receptor beta chains from one specimen sequenced in a study of siplizumab effects on memory and regulatory T cells. Some clones are missing from TCRdb's copy, which holds only in-frame ones; the method was immunoSEQ multiplex PCR. The sample carries about 72,000 clones, about 90% recorded once. The sample taken for sequencing was CD8+ T cells sorted from blood. These receptors came from a human donor in good health.

The chain combines TRBV6-1 with TRBJ2-1; D gene ambiguous. The CDR3 is made up of 12 amino acids. Germline V gene sequence: CDR1 MNHNS, CDR2 SASEGT. Trimming pared 3 bases from V and 7 bases from J, leaving 7 bases between. CDR3 sequence: CASSDRWNEQFF. The CDR3, as DNA: TGTGCCAGCAGTGACCGGTGGAATGAGCAGTTCTTC.

V and J are TRBV30 and TRBJ2-2; maybe TRBD1 (6 bases). CDR1 GTSNPN and CDR2 SVGIG come from the germline V gene (reference sequence). Trimming stripped 5 bases from V and 2 bases from J, with 12 bases between. The CDR3 consists of 14 residues. As DNA, the CDR3 is TGTGCCTGGGGGACAATCTCTAACACCGGGGAGCTGTTTTTT. It specifies CAWGTISNTGELFF.

The gene calls are TRBV4-2 and TRBJ1-1; no clear D gene. This CDR3 region has 13 residues. Trimming took off 3 bases at V and 6 bases at J, with 11 bases between the two ends. Germline V gene data show CDR1 as LGHNA and CDR2 as YNFKEQ. CDR3 amino acids: CASSQPQPPEAFF. As DNA, the CDR3 is TGTGCCAGCAGCCAGCCTCAACCGCCTGAAGCTTTCTTT.

The chain has TRBV7-8 and TRBJ2-5; no clear D gene. The J call is uncertain, as TRBJ2-7 better fits the DNA end. The CDR3 is made up of 13 amino acids. Germline V CDR1 and CDR2: SGHVS, FQNEAQ. The CDR3 region has the DNA TGTGCCAGCAGCCACAACCCGAGCCACGAGCAGTACTTC. Translation gives CASSHNPSHEQYF.

J is TRBJ1-2 and V is TRBV29-1; 8 bases map to TRBD1. Germline CDR1 is SQVTM and CDR2 is ANQGSEA. This CDR3 comprises 12 residues. Trimming at V came to 6 bases and at J to 3 bases, leaving 3 bases not matched to a gene. CDR3: CSVQGADYGYTF. In nucleotides, the CDR3 is TGCAGCGTCCAGGGGGCGGACTATGGCTACACCTTC.

The chain couples TRBV4-1 to TRBJ2-3; no firm D call. V shed 1 base and J shed 1 base, with 9 bases lying between them. This CDR3 contains 15 residues. Germline CDR1 is MGHRA and CDR2 is YSYEKL. The CDR3 protein is CASSQGVSGTDTQYF. For the CDR3, the DNA is TGCGCCAGCAGCCAAGGGGTCTCCGGCACAGATACGCAGTATTTT.

The chain employs TRBV27 and TRBJ1-5, with D tentatively TRBD1 (6 bases). V lost 7 bases to trimming and J lost 3 bases, with 16 bases between them. Germline V gives CDR1 MNHEY, CDR2 SMNVEV (reference sequence). CDR3 length: 15 residues. The DNA of the CDR3 is TGTGCCAGCAATTCTCTAGGGGGGCACAATCAGCCCCAGCATTTT. This translates into CASNSLGGHNQPQHF.

The gene calls are TRBV7-9 and TRBJ1-2; D remains unclear. This CDR3 spans 12 amino acids. The ends were cut back, 5 bases at V and 3 bases at J, with 7 bases in the middle. CDR1 is SEHNR and CDR2 is FQNEAQ in the germline V gene (reference sequence). CDR3 residues: CASSPGDYGYTF. The CDR3, as DNA: TGTGCCAGCAGCCCCGGGGACTATGGCTACACCTTC.

This rearrangement joins TRBV4-2 to TRBJ2-6; D gene uncertain. Trimming took off 0 bases at V and 2 bases at J, with 8 bases between the two ends. Germline V gives CDR1 LGHNA, CDR2 YNFKEQ. This CDR3 is built from 16 residues. The CDR3 here is CASSQEFTAGANVLTF. The CDR3 bases are TGTGCCAGCAGCCAAGAGTTCACGGCTGGGGCCAACGTCCTGACTTTC.

This chain uses TRBV4-1 with TRBJ2-5; 7 bases match TRBD1. The CDR3 totals 15 residues. Looked up from germline, CDR1 is MGHRA and CDR2 is YSYEKL. J was trimmed by 5 bases and V by 4 bases; bases with no gene match: 10. As DNA, the CDR3 is TGCGCCAGCAGCCTTTTACAGGGGCCAGGGGAGACCCAGTACTTC. As protein: CASSLLQGPGETQYF.

V and J are TRBV6-5 and TRBJ1-2; maybe TRBD1 (5 bases). Germline V lookup: CDR1 MNHEY, CDR2 SVGAGI. V was clipped by 2 bases and J by 8 bases, with 9 bases between them. The CDR3 length is 12 residues. The CDR3 DNA is TGTGCCAGCAGTTACGGGGGGGTGGGCTACACCTTC. It yields the protein CASSYGGVGYTF.

This chain uses TRBV2 with TRBJ2-7, with unresolved D. This CDR3 spans 15 amino acids. Germline CDR1 and CDR2: SNHLY and FYNNEI. Trimming shortened V by 6 bases and J by 0 bases, and 15 bases separated the two germline ends. The CDR3 DNA sequence: TGTGCCAGCAGCCTGGGCCACGTAGTCTCCTACGAGCAGTACTTC. Its translation: CASSLGHVVSYEQYF.

CDR3 bases: TGTGCCAGCAGATCCAGACAGGGGGCGAATGAGCAGTTCTTC. This translates into CASRSRQGANEQFF. This chain uses TRBV7-9 with TRBJ2-1, with 10 bases identical to TRBD1. This CDR3 region has 14 residues. V gave up 6 bases and J gave up 7 bases; unmatched junction bases: 6. Germline V CDR1 and CDR2: SEHNR, FQNEAQ (reference sequence).

This sequence joins TRBV6-5 and TRBJ2-7; weak D call: TRBD1 (6 bases). The CDR3 sequence is 13 residues long. Trimming took 3 bases from V and 4 from J, leaving 10 bases between them. Germline V lookup: CDR1 MNHEY, CDR2 SVGAGI. Here the CDR3 reads CASSYQGLYEQYF. Here the CDR3 DNA reads TGTGCCAGCAGTTATCAGGGGCTTTACGAGCAGTACTTC.

This chain uses TRBV29-1 with TRBJ2-7, with 9 bases identical to TRBD1. The J segment lost 2 bases and the V segment lost 7 bases, leaving 3 bases of the junction unmatched. Germline V gene data show CDR1 as SQVTM and CDR2 as ANQGSEA. This CDR3 region has 12 residues. Here the CDR3 reads CSARTGAYEQYF. CDR3 DNA sequence: TGCAGCGCCCGGACAGGGGCCTACGAGCAGTACTTC.

J is TRBJ2-3 and V is TRBV2; 8 nucleotides match TRBD2. Losses at the gene ends were 10 bases for V and 2 bases for J; bases not matched to a gene: 11. The germline gives CDR1 SNHLY, CDR2 FYNNEI. The CDR3 runs to 15 residues. The CDR3 DNA reads as TGTGCCACCTCTAGACTAGCGTCTCACACAGATACGCAGTATTTT. Its translation is CATSRLASHTDTQYF.

The J gene is TRBJ2-7, the V gene TRBV9, with 8 bases aligning to TRBD1. This CDR3 is 13 amino acids long. Germline CDR1 reads SGDLS; CDR2 reads YYNGEE. The junction had 5 bases not matched to a gene; V was cut back by 7 bases and J by 2 bases. CDR3 sequence reads: CASGQGLTYEQYF. The CDR3 nucleotides are TGTGCCAGCGGACAGGGCCTAACCTACGAGCAGTACTTC.

The rearrangement uses TRBV5-6 and TRBJ2-2; D gene unclear. Trimming pared 4 bases from V and 3 bases from J, leaving 25 bases between. Germline CDR1 and CDR2: SGHDT and YYEEEE. The CDR3 covers 19 residues. The CDR3 protein is CASSLTALRTADHTGELFF. In DNA form, the CDR3 reads TGTGCCAGCAGCCTCACAGCACTTCGGACGGCCGATCACACCGGGGAGCTGTTTTTT.

The chain carries TRBV7-9 and TRBJ2-5; possibly TRBD2 for D (6 bases). Germline V gene lookup returns CDR1 SEHNR and CDR2 FQNEAQ (reference sequence). Trimming took off 4 bases at V and 2 bases at J, with 14 bases between the two ends. This CDR3 region has 15 residues. In DNA form, the CDR3 reads TGTGCCAGCAGCTCCACGGGACTTAATCAAGAGACCCAGTACTTC. Translating gives CASSSTGLNQETQYF.

The chain couples TRBV27 to TRBJ2-1, with unresolved D. This CDR3 comprises 16 residues. Germline V lookup: CDR1 MNHEY, CDR2 SMNVEV (reference sequence). V was shortened by 0 bases and J by 4 bases, with 13 bases between the two germline ends. CDR3 protein: CASSLSSGGNYNEQFF. The CDR3 bases are TGTGCCAGCAGTTTATCGTCGGGCGGCAATTACAATGAGCAGTTCTTC.

This sequence joins TRBV5-6 and TRBJ1-1, with D possibly being TRBD1 (5 bases). This CDR3 is built from 15 residues. Germline assignment: CDR1 SGHDT and CDR2 YYEEEE. Trimming left V 1 base short and J 3 bases short, with 13 bases between. Here the CDR3 reads CASSLISGKDTEAFF. CDR3 sequence (DNA): TGTGCCAGCAGCTTGATCTCAGGGAAGGACACTGAAGCTTTCTTT.

The J gene is TRBJ2-5, the V gene TRBV19; D is unclear. CDR1 LNHDA and CDR2 SQIVND come from the germline V gene (reference sequence). CDR3 size: 13 residues. Trimming took 1 base from V and 5 from J, leaving 8 bases between them. The CDR3 DNA follows: TGTGCCAGTAGTATAGCTCTTTCGGAGACCCAGTACTTC. Translated: CASSIALSETQYF.

About this clone itself: The identical CDR3 is also encoded by other nucleotide sequences in the sample. The gene calls are TRBV27 and TRBJ2-7; no definite D call. Trimming stripped 0 bases from V and 1 base from J, with 4 bases between. The CDR3 consists of 13 residues. Germline CDR1 MNHEY, CDR2 SMNVEV (reference sequence). CDR3 DNA: TGTGCCAGCAGTTTATCCGGGTCCTACGAGCAGTACTTC. This sequence encodes CASSLSGSYEQYF.

V gene TRBV5-4 combines with J gene TRBJ2-1, with D possibly matching TRBD2 (6 bases). The germline V and J ends were trimmed by 5 bases and 2 bases, with 8 bases remaining between them. The CDR3 runs to 13 residues. Germline assignment: CDR1 SGHNT and CDR2 YYREEE (reference sequence). CDR3: CASREGTYNEQFF. CDR3 DNA sequence: TGTGCCAGCAGGGAGGGCACCTACAATGAGCAGTTCTTC. The full variable domain, with the rest looked up from reference TRBV5-4 and TRBJ2-1, is ETGVTQSPTHLIKTRGQQVTLRCSSQSGHNTVSWYQQALGQGPQFIFQYYREEENGRGNFPPRFSGLQFPNYSSELNVNALELDDSALYLCASREGTYNEQFFGPGTRLTVL.

The rearrangement uses TRBV7-8 and TRBJ2-7; 7 bases are a match to TRBD1. This CDR3 has 15 residues. Germline V gives CDR1 SGHVS, CDR2 FQNEAQ. Trimming cost V 5 bases and J 0 bases; bases outside gene matches: 7. In DNA form, the CDR3 reads TGTGCCAGCAGCCCCGGGACAGCTAGCTCCTACGAGCAGTACTTC. Translation gives CASSPGTASSYEQYF.

CDR3 sequence: CSVTGGSYNEQFF. Written as DNA, the CDR3 is TGCAGCGTGACGGGGGGGTCCTACAATGAGCAGTTCTTC. The rearrangement joins TRBV29-1 to TRBJ2-1, with TRBD2 identical over 8 bases. CDR1 is SQVTM, CDR2 ANQGSEA, per germline. This CDR3 has 13 amino acids. The trim removed 6 bases at V and 1 base at J, leaving 2 bases unmatched.

The chain joins TRBV13 to TRBJ2-3; 10 bases align to TRBD2. Unmatched junction bases numbered 9, after V lost 6 bases and J lost 6 bases. Germline V gene data show CDR1 as PRHDT and CDR2 as FYEKMQ (reference sequence). The CDR3 contains 15 residues. The CDR3 DNA follows: TGTGCCAGCAGTCAAAGCGGGGGGGCCGAGGATACGCAGTATTTT. Translation gives CASSQSGGAEDTQYF.

The chain couples TRBV7-9 to TRBJ2-7; possible D gene TRBD1, 5 bases. The V end was cut by 5 bases, the J end by 6 bases, with 14 bases between. The CDR3 extends over 13 amino acids. Germline CDR1 and CDR2: SEHNR and FQNEAQ (reference sequence). The CDR3 coding sequence is TGTGCCAGCAGCCTCAATCAGGGATCCGAGCAGTACTTC. Translated: CASSLNQGSEQYF.

The J gene is TRBJ1-6, the V gene TRBV19, with D perhaps matching TRBD1 (5 bases). Trimming pared 3 bases from V and 5 bases from J, leaving 14 bases between. Germline V gene sequence: CDR1 LNHDA, CDR2 SQIVND (reference sequence). This CDR3 spans 16 amino acids. The CDR3 sequence is CASSIWEGLDNSPLHF. CDR3 bases: TGTGCCAGTAGTATTTGGGAGGGGCTCGATAATTCACCCCTCCACTTT.

The rearrangement uses TRBV2 and TRBJ2-3, with 12 positions matching TRBD1. Germline assignment: CDR1 SNHLY and CDR2 FYNNEI. J was trimmed by 1 base and V by 4 bases; bases with no gene match: 9. This CDR3 has 18 residues. CDR3: CASSVYRDRGHGTDTQYF. Here the CDR3 DNA reads TGTGCCAGCAGTGTATACCGGGACAGGGGGCACGGCACAGATACGCAGTATTTT. The variable domain in full, completed from reference TRBV2 and TRBJ2-3, reads EPEVTQTPSHQVTQMGQEVILRCVPISNHLYFYWYRQILGQKVEFLVSFYNNEISEKSEIFDDQFSVERPDGSNFTLKIRSTKLEDSAMYFCASSVYRDRGHGTDTQYFGPGTRLTVL.

The rearrangement uses TRBV13 and TRBJ1-1; TRBD1 aligns across 8 bases. From germline, CDR1 is PRHDT and CDR2 FYEKMQ (reference sequence). This CDR3 contains 14 residues. After removal of 4 bases from V and 3 bases from J, the junction contained 4 bases not matched to a gene. CDR3 loop: CASSSRQGYTEAFF. Here the CDR3 DNA reads TGTGCCAGCAGCTCCAGACAGGGGTACACTGAAGCTTTCTTT.

The V and J genes are TRBV7-9 and TRBJ2-1; D is uncertain. The CDR3 runs to 15 residues. With 2 bases removed from V and 5 bases from J, the gap between germline ends came to 13 bases. The V gene's germline CDR1 is SEHNR and CDR2 FQNEAQ (reference sequence). The CDR3 protein is CASSLFTKTDNEQFF. CDR3 in DNA: TGTGCCAGCAGCTTATTTACTAAGACGGACAATGAGCAGTTCTTC.